This T cell receptor (beta chain) came from a study of OX40 agonist ivuxolimab in advanced cancers. At the level of the study: While on treatment, patients had intravenous ivuxolimab at 0.01 to 10 mg/kg every 2 weeks. A history of anti-PD-1, anti-PD-L1 or anti-CTLA-4 therapy was acceptable, and approximately 39% had some. General observations from the study: Fewer expanded clones were found on average in CD4+ than in CD8+ T cells. CD4+ and CD8+ blood T cells expanded clonally by week 6 at 0.1 to 3.0 mg/kg.

V lost 4 bases and J lost 6, with 16 bases in between. This CDR3 has 14 residues. Per the germline V gene, CDR1 is SGHRS and CDR2 is YFSETQ. Profiling relied on immunoSEQ multiplex PCR, and the TCRdb table lists in-frame clones only, not all of them. The table shows around 69,000 clones, with around 88% occurring only once. This clone was counted a few times. Its target is unknown. This sequence originates from an adult with an advanced solid tumor such as melanoma, head and neck, liver or kidney cancer. The material was CD4+ or CD8+ T cells sorted from blood, obtained in a trial of the OX40 agonist ivuxolimab. V and J are TRBV5-1 and TRBJ1-1; D is perhaps TRBD1 (5 bases). In nucleotides, the CDR3 is TGCGCCAGCAGCCCCGGGGGTCGGGAGGCTGAAGCTTTCTTT. This encodes CASSPGGREAEAFF.